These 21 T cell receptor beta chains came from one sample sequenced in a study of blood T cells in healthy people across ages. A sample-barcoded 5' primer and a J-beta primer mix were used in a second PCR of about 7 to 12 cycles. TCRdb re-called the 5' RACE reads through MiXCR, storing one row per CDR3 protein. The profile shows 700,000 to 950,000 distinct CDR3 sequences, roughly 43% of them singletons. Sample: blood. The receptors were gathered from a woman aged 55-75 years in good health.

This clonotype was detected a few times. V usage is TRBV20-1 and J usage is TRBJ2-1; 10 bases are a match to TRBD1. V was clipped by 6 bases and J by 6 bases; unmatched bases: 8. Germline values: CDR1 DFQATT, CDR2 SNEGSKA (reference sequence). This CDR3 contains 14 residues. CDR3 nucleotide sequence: TGCAGTGCCAACGACAGGGGGCTCGGCAATGAGCAGTTCTTC. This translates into CSANDRGLGNEQFF.

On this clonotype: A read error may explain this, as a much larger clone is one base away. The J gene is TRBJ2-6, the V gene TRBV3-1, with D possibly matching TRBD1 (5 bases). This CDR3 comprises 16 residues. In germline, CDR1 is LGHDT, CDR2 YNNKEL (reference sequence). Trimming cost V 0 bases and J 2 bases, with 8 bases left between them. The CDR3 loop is CASSQENRTGANVLTF. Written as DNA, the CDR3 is TGTGCCAGCAGCCAAGAAAACAGGACTGGGGCCAACGTCCTGACTTTC.

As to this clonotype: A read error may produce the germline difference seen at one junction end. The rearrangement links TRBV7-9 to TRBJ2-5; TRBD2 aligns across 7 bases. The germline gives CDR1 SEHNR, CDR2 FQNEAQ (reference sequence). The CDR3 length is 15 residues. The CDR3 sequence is CAGSFRDYLQETQYF. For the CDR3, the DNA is TGCGCCGGCAGCTTCCGGGACTACCTCCAAGAGACCCAGTACTTC.

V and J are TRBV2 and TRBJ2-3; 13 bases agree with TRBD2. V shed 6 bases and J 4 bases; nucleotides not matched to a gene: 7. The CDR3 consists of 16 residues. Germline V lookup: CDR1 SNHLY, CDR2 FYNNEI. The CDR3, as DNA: TGTGCCAGCAGGCCGGGACTAGCGGGGTGGGCAGATACGCAGTATTTT. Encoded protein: CASRPGLAGWADTQYF.

CDR3 sequence reads: CRGEDYGYTF. CDR3 in DNA: TGCAGAGGAGAGGACTATGGCTACACCTTC. This sequence joins TRBV20-1 and TRBJ1-2; D not resolved. The germline CDR1 and CDR2 sequences are DFQATT and SNEGSKA (reference sequence). This CDR3 has 10 amino acids.

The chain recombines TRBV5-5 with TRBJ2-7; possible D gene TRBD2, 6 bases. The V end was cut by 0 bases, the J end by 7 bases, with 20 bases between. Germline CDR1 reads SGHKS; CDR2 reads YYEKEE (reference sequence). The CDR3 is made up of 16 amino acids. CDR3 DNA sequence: TGTGCCAGCAGCTTGGCCGTCGGGAGTGGTTACAATGAGCAGTACTTC. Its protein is CASSLAVGSGYNEQYF.

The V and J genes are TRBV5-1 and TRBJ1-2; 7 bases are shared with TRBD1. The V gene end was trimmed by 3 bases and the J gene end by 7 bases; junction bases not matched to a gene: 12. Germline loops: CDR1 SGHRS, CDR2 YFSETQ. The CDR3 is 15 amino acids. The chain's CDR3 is CASSSGGNRGAGYTF. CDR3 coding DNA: TGCGCCAGCAGCTCGGGTGGGAACAGGGGTGCTGGCTACACCTTC.

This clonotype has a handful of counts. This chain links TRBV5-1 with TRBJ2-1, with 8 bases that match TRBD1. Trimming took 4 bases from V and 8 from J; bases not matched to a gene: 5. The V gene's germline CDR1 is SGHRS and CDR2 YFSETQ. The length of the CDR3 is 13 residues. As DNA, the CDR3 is TGCGCCAGCAGCGTGGACAGGGAAGATGAGCAGTTCTTC. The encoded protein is CASSVDREDEQFF.

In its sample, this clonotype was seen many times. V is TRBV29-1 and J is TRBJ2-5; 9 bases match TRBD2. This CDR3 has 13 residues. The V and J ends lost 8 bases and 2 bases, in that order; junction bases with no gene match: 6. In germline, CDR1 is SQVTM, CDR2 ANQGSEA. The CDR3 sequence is CSTEAGGQETQYF. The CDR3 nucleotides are TGCAGCACTGAGGCGGGAGGGCAAGAGACCCAGTACTTC.

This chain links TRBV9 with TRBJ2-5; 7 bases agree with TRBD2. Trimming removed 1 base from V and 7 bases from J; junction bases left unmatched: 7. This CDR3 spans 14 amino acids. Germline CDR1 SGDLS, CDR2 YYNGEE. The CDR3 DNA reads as TGTGCCAGCAGCGTAAGCGGGAAGAGGGGGACCCAGTACTTC. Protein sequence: CASSVSGKRGTQYF.

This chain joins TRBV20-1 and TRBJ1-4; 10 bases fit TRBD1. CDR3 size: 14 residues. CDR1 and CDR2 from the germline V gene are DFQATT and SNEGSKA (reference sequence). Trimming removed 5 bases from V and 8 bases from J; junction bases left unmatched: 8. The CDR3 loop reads CSAGPGQGWEKLFF. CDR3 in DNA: TGCAGTGCTGGCCCGGGACAGGGGTGGGAAAAACTGTTTTTT.

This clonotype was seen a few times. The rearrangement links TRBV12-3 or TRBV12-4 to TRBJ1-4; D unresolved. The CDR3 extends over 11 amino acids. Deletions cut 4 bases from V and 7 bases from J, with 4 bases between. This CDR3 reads CASSWSEKLFF. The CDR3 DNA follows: TGTGCCAGCAGTTGGAGTGAAAAACTGTTTTTT.

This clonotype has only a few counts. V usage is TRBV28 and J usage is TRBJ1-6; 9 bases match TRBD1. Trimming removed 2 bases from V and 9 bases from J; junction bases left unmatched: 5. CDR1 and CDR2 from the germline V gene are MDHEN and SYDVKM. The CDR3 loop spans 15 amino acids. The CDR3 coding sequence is TGTGCCAGCAGTTTACCCGGGACAGGGCGTTCACCCCTCCACTTT. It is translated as CASSLPGTGRSPLHF.

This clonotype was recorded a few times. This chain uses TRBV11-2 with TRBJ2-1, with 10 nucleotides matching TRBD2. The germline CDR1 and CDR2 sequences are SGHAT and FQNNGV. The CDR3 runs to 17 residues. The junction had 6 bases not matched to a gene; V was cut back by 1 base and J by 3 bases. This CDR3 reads CASSLGTSGKVYNEQFF. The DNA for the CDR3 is TGTGCCAGCAGCTTAGGAACTAGCGGGAAGGTCTACAATGAGCAGTTCTTC.

The CDR3 DNA reads as TGTGCCAGCAATTTTAACTCTGGAAACACCATATATTTT. Translation: CASNFNSGNTIYF. The rearrangement uses TRBV27 and TRBJ1-3; D not certain. Germline loops: CDR1 MNHEY, CDR2 SMNVEV (reference sequence). Trimming shortened V by 7 bases and J by 0 bases, and 7 bases separated the two germline ends. This CDR3 contains 13 residues.

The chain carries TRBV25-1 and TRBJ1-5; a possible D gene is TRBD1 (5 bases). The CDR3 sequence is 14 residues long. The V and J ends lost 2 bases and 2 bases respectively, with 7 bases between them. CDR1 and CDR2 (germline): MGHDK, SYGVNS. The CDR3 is CASSEDRRNQPQHF. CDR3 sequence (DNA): TGTGCCAGCAGTGAAGACAGACGCAATCAGCCCCAGCATTTT.

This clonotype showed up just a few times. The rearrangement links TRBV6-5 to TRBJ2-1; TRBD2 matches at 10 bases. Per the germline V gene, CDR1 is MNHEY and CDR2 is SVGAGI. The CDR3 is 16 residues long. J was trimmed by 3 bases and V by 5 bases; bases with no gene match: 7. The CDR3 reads CASSRELAGNYNEQFF. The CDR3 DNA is TGTGCCAGCAGTCGAGAACTAGCGGGGAACTACAATGAGCAGTTCTTC.

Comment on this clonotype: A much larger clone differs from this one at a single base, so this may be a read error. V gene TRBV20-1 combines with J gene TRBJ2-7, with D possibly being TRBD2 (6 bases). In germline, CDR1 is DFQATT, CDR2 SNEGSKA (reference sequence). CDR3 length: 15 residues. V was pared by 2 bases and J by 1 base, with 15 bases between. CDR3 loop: CSARRRRDPSYEQYF. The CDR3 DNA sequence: TGCAGTGCTAGACGCAGGCGGGACCCATCCTACGAGCAGTACTTC.

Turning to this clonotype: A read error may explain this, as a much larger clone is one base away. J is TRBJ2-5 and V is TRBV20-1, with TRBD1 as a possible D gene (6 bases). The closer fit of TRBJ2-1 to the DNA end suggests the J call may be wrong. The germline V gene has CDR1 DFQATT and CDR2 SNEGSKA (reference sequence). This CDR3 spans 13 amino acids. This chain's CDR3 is CSARGSGEETQFF. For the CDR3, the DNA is TGCAGTGCTAGAGGGTCAGGGGAAGAGACCCAGTTCTTC.

CDR3 nucleotides: TGTGCCAGCAGCAAAGAGGAGGGGTGCTATTATGGCTACACCTTC. Its translation: CASSKEEGCYYGYTF. The chain links TRBV21-1 to TRBJ1-2. TRBV21-1 is a documented pseudogene. CDR3 length: 15 amino acids.

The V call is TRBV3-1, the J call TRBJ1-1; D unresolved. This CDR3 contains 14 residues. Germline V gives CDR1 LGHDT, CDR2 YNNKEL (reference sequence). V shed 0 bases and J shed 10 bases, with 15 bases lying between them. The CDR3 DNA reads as TGTGCCAGCAGCCAAGATCTTACCCTCCCGGGAGCTTTCTTT. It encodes CASSQDLTLPGAFF.